The next 18 T cell receptor beta chains were all read from a single sample in a study of blood T cell repertoires in COVID-19. Assay used: immunoSEQ multiplex PCR; TCRdb lists only in-frame clones, some missing. In the table there are some 150,000 clones, approximately 90% of which are singletons. Sequenced material: peripheral blood. All receptors come from a woman in her fifties or sixties who had recovered from COVID-19.

V gene TRBV11-2 combines with J gene TRBJ1-1; 7 positions agree with TRBD1. Unmatched junction bases numbered 3, after V lost 4 bases and J lost 1 base. The CDR3 loop spans 14 amino acids. Germline CDR1 is SGHAT and CDR2 is FQNNGV. CDR3 nucleotide sequence: TGTGCCAGCAGCTCACGGACAGGGAACACTGAAGCTTTCTTT. Translating it yields CASSSRTGNTEAFF.

The J gene is TRBJ2-2, the V gene TRBV19; 13 bases match TRBD2. Looked up from germline, CDR1 is LNHDA and CDR2 is SQIVND (reference sequence). Trimming removed 3 bases from V and 0 bases from J; junction bases left unmatched: 1. The CDR3 length is 17 residues. As DNA, the CDR3 is TGTGCCAGTAGTATGACTAGCGGGGGGTCGAACACCGGGGAGCTGTTTTTT. Encoded protein: CASSMTSGGSNTGELFF.

The chain uses TRBV3-1 (or the pseudogene TRBV3-2) and TRBJ2-3, with 8 bases identical to TRBD2. J gave up 1 base and V 4 bases, and 7 bases lay outside the gene matches. The length of the CDR3 is 16 residues. In germline, CDR1 is LGHDT, CDR2 YNNKEL (reference sequence). CDR3 sequence reads: CASSPSVAGRTDTQYF. CDR3 coding DNA: TGTGCCAGCAGCCCTTCCGTAGCGGGGCGCACAGATACGCAGTATTTT.

This rearrangement joins TRBV5-1 to TRBJ2-1; 8 bases align to TRBD2. The germline gives CDR1 SGHRS, CDR2 YFSETQ. CDR3 length: 15 amino acids. Trimming cost V 0 bases and J 1 base; bases outside gene matches: 0. Written as DNA, the CDR3 is TGCGCCAGCAGCTTGGCTAGCGGGTCCTACAATGAGCAGTTCTTC. Translating gives CASSLASGSYNEQFF.

This chain joins TRBV6-5 and TRBJ2-3; TRBD2 agrees at 8 bases. Losses at the gene ends were 7 bases for V and 0 bases for J; bases not matched to a gene: 3. The CDR3 runs to 14 residues. CDR1 is MNHEY, CDR2 SVGAGI, per germline. This CDR3 is CASKERGSTDTQYF. CDR3 nucleotide sequence: TGTGCCAGCAAGGAGCGGGGGAGCACAGATACGCAGTATTTT.

V gene TRBV9 combines with J gene TRBJ1-6, with TRBD1 matching over 8 bases. CDR3 length equals 15 residues. J gave up 7 bases and V 4 bases, and 7 bases lay outside the gene matches. Germline V gene lookup returns CDR1 SGDLS and CDR2 YYNGEE. The CDR3 DNA reads TGTGCCAGCAGCCCCTTAGACAGGGGAAATTCACCCCTCCACTTT. Protein sequence: CASSPLDRGNSPLHF.

This chain links TRBV7-9 with TRBJ2-7; D is unresolved. The CDR3 is made up of 13 amino acids. Trimming left V 7 bases short and J 0 bases short, with 10 bases between. Germline CDR1 is SEHNR and CDR2 is FQNEAQ (reference sequence). The CDR3 bases are TGTGCCAGCAACAGACGAGACTCCTACGAGCAGTACTTC. Translated: CASNRRDSYEQYF.

CDR3 amino acids: CASSRTGGVTGELFF. As DNA, the CDR3 is TGTGCCAGCAGTAGGACTGGCGGTGTCACCGGGGAGCTGTTTTTT. This chain uses TRBV7-6 with TRBJ2-2; tentative D call: TRBD2 (5 bases). This CDR3 spans 15 amino acids. Per the germline V gene, CDR1 is SGHVS and CDR2 is FNYEAQ. V was cut by 6 bases and J by 4 bases, with 15 bases left in between.

The table lists this clone with a few counts. The rearrangement joins TRBV29-1 to TRBJ2-1, with TRBD2 matching over 13 bases. V shed 5 bases and J 0 bases; nucleotides not matched to a gene: 4. The germline gives CDR1 SQVTM, CDR2 ANQGSEA. This CDR3 spans 16 amino acids. CDR3 DNA: TGCAGCGTTACTAGCGGGGGGGTGAGCTCCTACAATGAGCAGTTCTTC. Protein sequence: CSVTSGGVSSYNEQFF.

The chain is built from TRBV6-1 and TRBJ1-4; TRBD1 aligns across 8 bases. CDR3 size: 14 residues. Looked up from germline, CDR1 is MNHNS and CDR2 is SASEGT. V shed 3 bases, J shed 6 bases, and the junction held 3 bases outside the gene matches. The CDR3 protein is CASSDGQGYEKLFF. CDR3 DNA: TGTGCCAGCAGTGACGGACAGGGTTATGAAAAACTGTTTTTT.

The chain is built from TRBV30 and TRBJ2-1, with a weak D call TRBD2 (7 bases). Germline CDR1 GTSNPN, CDR2 SVGIG (reference sequence). Between the trimmed V and J ends, which lost 4 bases and 4 bases, there was a span of 14 bases. The CDR3 is 14 residues long. CDR3 coding DNA: TGTGCCTGGACGGGGGGAGGGGGATACAATGAGCAGTTCTTC. This translates into CAWTGGGGYNEQFF.

This clone has just one count. The rearrangement joins TRBV7-8 to TRBJ1-5; D possibly corresponds to TRBD1 (6 bases). The CDR3 extends over 16 amino acids. The V end lost 3 bases, the J end lost 4 bases, and 16 bases lay between the germline ends. Per germline, CDR1 SGHVS and CDR2 FQNEAQ. CDR3 sequence reads: CASSFSQGIRNQPQHF. The CDR3 nucleotides read TGTGCCAGCAGCTTTAGTCAGGGGATCCGAAATCAGCCCCAGCATTTT.

This rearrangement joins TRBV5-1 to TRBJ2-3; 8 bases match TRBD2. Trimming cost V 2 bases and J 0 bases; bases outside gene matches: 11. The germline V gene has CDR1 SGHRS and CDR2 YFSETQ. This CDR3 is built from 18 residues. CDR3 bases: TGCGCCAGCAGCTTCCTTTCCGGGACTAGGCTTAGCACAGATACGCAGTATTTT. This codes for CASSFLSGTRLSTDTQYF. Full variable domain (remainder filled in from reference TRBV5-1 and TRBJ2-3): KAGVTQTPRYLIKTRGQQVTLSCSPISGHRSVSWYQQTPGQGLQFLFEYFSETQRNKGNFPGRFSGRQFSNSRSEMNVSTLELGDSALYLCASSFLSGTRLSTDTQYFGPGTRLTVL.

Here the CDR3 reads CSVEGAGGELFF. CDR3 in DNA: TGCAGCGTTGAGGGGGCAGGCGGGGAGCTGTTTTTT. V gene TRBV29-1 combines with J gene TRBJ2-2, with TRBD1 as a possible D gene (6 bases). This CDR3 region has 12 residues. From germline, CDR1 is SQVTM and CDR2 ANQGSEA. The V end was cut by 3 bases, the J end by 7 bases, with 9 bases between.

This sequence joins TRBV19 and TRBJ2-5, with unresolved D. Germline V gives CDR1 LNHDA, CDR2 SQIVND (reference sequence). Trimming shortened V by 4 bases and J by 1 base, and 16 bases separated the two germline ends. This CDR3 region has 16 residues. Written as DNA, the CDR3 is TGTGCCAGTAGTAGCCAGGCCAGCACACGCCAAGAGACCCAGTACTTC. It specifies CASSSQASTRQETQYF.

This sequence joins TRBV5-1 and TRBJ2-3, with TRBD1 identical over 9 bases. The CDR3 contains 16 residues. With V trimmed by 0 bases and J by 0 bases, 2 bases remained unmatched. Per the germline V gene, CDR1 is SGHRS and CDR2 is YFSETQ. CDR3 amino acids: CASSLADRGSTDTQYF. The CDR3 DNA follows: TGCGCCAGCAGCTTGGCGGACAGGGGAAGCACAGATACGCAGTATTTT.

The V and J genes are TRBV19 and TRBJ2-3; TRBD1 agrees at 7 bases. Germline CDR1 and CDR2: LNHDA and SQIVND (reference sequence). J gave up 2 bases and V 3 bases, and 11 bases lay outside the gene matches. This CDR3 region has 17 residues. The CDR3 loop reads CASSIMTGPTATDTQYF. DNA of the CDR3: TGTGCCAGTAGTATTATGACAGGGCCAACTGCCACAGATACGCAGTATTTT.

In its sample, this clone was seen once. The CDR3 here is CASSVTPGNSPLHF. CDR3 nucleotide sequence: TGTGCCAGCAGTGTAACTCCGGGGAACTCACCCCTCCACTTT. The gene calls are TRBV6-4 and TRBJ1-6; D remains unclear. Deletions cut 4 bases from V and 10 bases from J, with 14 bases between. Germline loops: CDR1 MRHNA, CDR2 SNTAGT. The CDR3 length is 14 residues.